This T cell receptor beta chain was found in a study of blood T cells in healthy people across ages. Sample-barcoded 5' priming and a J-beta primer mix drove a second PCR of roughly 6 to 12 cycles. Researchers report that a template-switch adaptor with 12 random nucleotides tagged each cDNA molecule. TCRdb ran MiXCR on the 5' RACE reads and lists one entry per CDR3 protein. The table lists some 1,800,000 distinct CDR3 sequences, 39% of them singletons. Findings and caveats of the study: CMV status of donors was not determined, possibly confounding expanded clonotype changes.

Germline CDR1 MNHEY, CDR2 SVGEGT. This CDR3 region has 14 residues. Trimming cost V 2 bases and J 7 bases, with 15 bases left between them. The sample holds one count of this clonotype. Its target is unknown. The sequenced material came from blood. The gene calls are TRBV6-2 or TRBV6-3 and TRBJ2-7; maybe TRBD1 (6 bases). This clonotype was sampled from a human donor in good health. CDR3: CASSYSGRGAEQYF. CDR3 nucleotides: TGTGCCAGCAGTTACAGCGGCAGGGGAGCTGAGCAGTACTTC.